A single sample gave rise to the 4 T cell receptor beta chains below, sequenced in a study of T cells in narcolepsy (dated by TCRdb to the late 2010s). Library prep was done by the immunoSEQ multiplex PCR assay. TCRdb took this table from immuneACCESS and kept in-frame rearrangements with V and J called. Such tables lack part of the clones; where checked against another copy, unresolved V genes explain under half of the gap, and the rest is unexplained. The sample yields some 30,000 clones; about 87% were counted once. Under 1% of the sample belongs to the ten largest clones. The sample taken for sequencing was memory (CD45RA-) CD4+ T cells from blood. Taken with the paper, the label for cell subset or site translates to: memory T cells sorted ex vivo from peripheral blood. These receptors were collected from a human donor in good health.

The chain links TRBV11-1 to TRBJ2-5; 10 bases are a match to TRBD2. The CDR3 contains 15 residues. With 5 bases clipped from V and 5 bases from J, the junction kept 8 bases outside the gene matches. Germline lookup yields CDR1 SGHAT and CDR2 FQDESV (reference sequence). The CDR3 reads CASSPSGRALETQYF. In nucleotides, the CDR3 is TGTGCCAGCAGCCCGAGCGGGAGGGCCTTGGAGACCCAGTACTTC. The whole variable domain, filled in from reference TRBV11-1 and TRBJ2-5, reads EAEVAQSPRYKITEKSQAVAFWCDPISGHATLYWYRQILGQGPELLVQFQDESVVDDSQLPKDRFSAERLKGVDSTLKIQPAELGDSAMYLCASSPSGRALETQYFGPGTRLLVL.

This sequence joins TRBV6-1 and TRBJ2-3; 10 bases align to TRBD2. In germline, CDR1 is MNHNS, CDR2 SASEGT. The CDR3 loop spans 14 amino acids. The V and J ends lost 5 bases and 4 bases, in that order; junction bases with no gene match: 3. The CDR3 region is CASSSSGSPDTQYF. CDR3 bases: TGTGCCAGCAGTTCTAGCGGGAGTCCAGATACGCAGTATTTT.

This rearrangement joins TRBV5-1 to TRBJ2-5; D gene uncertain. Germline CDR1 is SGHRS and CDR2 is YFSETQ. V lost 2 bases and J 4 bases, leaving 15 bases between the germline ends. This CDR3 region has 15 residues. This CDR3 reads CASSFTPEVGETQYF. CDR3 coding DNA: TGCGCCAGCAGCTTCACACCAGAAGTCGGAGAGACCCAGTACTTC.

The rearrangement joins TRBV19 to TRBJ2-1; D is unresolved. Trimming stripped 1 base from V and 5 bases from J, with 6 bases between. The germline V gene has CDR1 LNHDA and CDR2 SQIVND (reference sequence). The CDR3 sequence is 13 residues long. The DNA for the CDR3 is TGTGCCAGTAGTATAGCAGCGAACAATGAGCAGTTCTTC. Translated: CASSIAANNEQFF.